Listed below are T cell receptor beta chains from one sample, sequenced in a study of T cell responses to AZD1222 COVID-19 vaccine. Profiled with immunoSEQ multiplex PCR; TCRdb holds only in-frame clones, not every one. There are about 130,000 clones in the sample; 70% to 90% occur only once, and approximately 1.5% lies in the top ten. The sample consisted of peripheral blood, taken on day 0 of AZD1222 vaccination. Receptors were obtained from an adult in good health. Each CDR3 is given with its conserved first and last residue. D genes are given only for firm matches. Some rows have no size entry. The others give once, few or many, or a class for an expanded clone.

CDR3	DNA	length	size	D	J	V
CASSQDPGGAGGYTF	TGCGCCAGCAGCCAAGATCCTGGGGGGGCAGGTGGCTACACCTTC	15	NA	NA	TRBJ1-2	TRBV4-1
CASQTVILSPLHF	TGTGCCAGCCAGACAGTGATCTTAAGCCCCCTCCACTTT	13	NA	NA	TRBJ1-6	TRBV6-5
CASVQQGNTEAFF	TGTGCCAGCGTTCAACAGGGTAACACTGAAGCTTTCTTT	13	NA	NA	TRBJ1-1	TRBV6-5
CASSSRQTSYGYTF	TGTGCCAGCAGCTCCCGACAGACATCCTATGGCTACACCTTC	14	once	NA	TRBJ1-2	TRBV14
CASSQTSGGADTQYF	TGTGCCAGCAGCCAAACTAGCGGGGGGGCAGATACGCAGTATTTT	15	NA	TRBD2	TRBJ2-3	TRBV3-1/TRBV3-2
CASSLSTLATMRQFF	TGTGCCAGCAGCTTAAGCACACTAGCGACAATGAGACAGTTCTTC	15	NA	TRBD2	TRBJ2-1	TRBV11-3
CASRRDFRTDTQYF	TGTGCCAGCAGGCGGGACTTCCGCACAGATACGCAGTATTTT	14	NA	NA	TRBJ2-3	TRBV7-3
CSVARQGRAYEQYF	TGCAGCGTAGCCAGACAGGGCCGGGCCTACGAGCAGTACTTC	14	NA	TRBD1	TRBJ2-7	TRBV29-1
CASSLGGTGNYGYTF	TGTGCCAGCAGCTTAGGCGGGACAGGGAACTATGGCTACACCTTC	15	NA	TRBD1	TRBJ1-2	TRBV13
CASSQDRLAAYNEQFF	TGCGCCAGCAGCCAAGATAGGCTAGCGGCATACAATGAGCAGTTCTTC	16	NA	TRBD2	TRBJ2-1	TRBV4-3
CASSFPPAGSAGYTF	TGCGCCAGCAGCTTCCCCCCGGCAGGGTCGGCTGGCTACACCTTC	15	NA	NA	TRBJ1-2	TRBV5-1
CASSIAEGSPLHF	TGTGCCAGTAGTATAGCGGAGGGCTCACCCCTCCACTTT	13	NA	NA	TRBJ1-6	TRBV19
CASSMPTGTGYTF	TGTGCCAGCAGCATGCCGACAGGAACTGGCTACACCTTC	13	few	NA	TRBJ1-2	TRBV7-9
CATSAGETEAFF	TGTGCCACCAGTGCCGGGGAAACTGAAGCTTTCTTT	12	NA	NA	TRBJ1-1	TRBV24-1
CASSQSRGTPREQYF	TGCGCCAGCAGCCAAAGCCGGGGGACCCCTCGCGAGCAGTACTTC	15	NA	NA	TRBJ2-7	TRBV4-3
CASNPSSGGPALTGELFF	TGTGCCAGCAACCCGTCGTCGGGGGGTCCGGCTCTCACCGGGGAGCTGTTTTTT	18	NA	TRBD2	TRBJ2-2	TRBV2
CASSDLKGGLKTGELFF	TGTGCCAGCAGTGATTTGAAGGGAGGTCTGAAAACCGGGGAGCTGTTTTTT	17	NA	NA	TRBJ2-2	TRBV6-1
CATSRDNRGNEKLFF	TGTGCCACCAGCAGAGATAACAGGGGTAATGAAAAACTGTTTTTT	15	NA	TRBD1	TRBJ1-4	TRBV15
CATSDSDRGMGYEQYF	TGTGCCACCAGTGACTCGGATAGAGGGATGGGTTACGAGCAGTACTTC	16	NA	NA	TRBJ2-7	TRBV24-1
CASRDTGLSPLHF	TGTGCCAGTAGAGACACCGGGCTTTCACCCCTCCACTTT	13	NA	NA	TRBJ1-6	TRBV19
CASRKQGGEETQYF	TGTGCCAGCAGAAAACAGGGAGGAGAAGAGACCCAGTACTTC	14	NA	NA	TRBJ2-5	TRBV27
CASSPRVEGRNTQYF	TGTGCCAGCTCACCACGAGTGGAGGGACGGAATACGCAGTATTTT	15	once	NA	TRBJ2-3	TRBV18
CASSESGNTIYF	TGTGCCAGCAGTGAATCTGGAAACACCATATATTTT	12	NA	NA	TRBJ1-3	TRBV6-1
CASSLPPLQGLQYF	TGTGCCAGCAGCTTACCCCCCCTTCAGGGGCTCCAGTACTTC	14	NA	NA	TRBJ2-5	TRBV7-8
CASSPTMGASSGNTIYF	TGTGCCAGCTCACCTACTATGGGCGCCAGCTCTGGAAACACCATATATTTT	17	NA	NA	TRBJ1-3	TRBV18
CASSLGAASYNEQFF	TGCGCCAGCAGCTTGGGGGCCGCTTCCTACAATGAGCAGTTCTTC	15	NA	NA	TRBJ2-1	TRBV5-1
CATSDNSFNGYTF	TGTGCCACCAGTGATAACAGTTTCAATGGCTACACCTTC	13	NA	NA	TRBJ1-2	TRBV24-1
CASRPPGQTYSPLHF	TGTGCCAGCAGACCCCCGGGCCAAACTTATTCACCCCTCCACTTT	15	NA	NA	TRBJ1-6	TRBV6-5
CATSGGAGNSPLHF	TGTGCCACCAGCGGGGGGGCAGGGAATTCACCCCTCCACTTT	14	once	NA	TRBJ1-6	TRBV15
CASSPGGWDGYTF	TGTGCCAGCTCACCAGGAGGGTGGGATGGCTACACCTTC	13	many	NA	TRBJ1-2	TRBV18
CASSPGTAQETQYF	TGTGCCAGCAGCCCGGGGACGGCCCAAGAGACCCAGTACTTC	14	NA	NA	TRBJ2-5	TRBV5-6
CSVGTTTGELFF	TGCAGCGTTGGGACAACCACCGGGGAGCTGTTTTTT	12	NA	NA	TRBJ2-2	TRBV29-1
CASRTLGGIYGYTF	TGTGCCAGCAGAACCTTAGGGGGTATCTATGGCTACACCTTC	14	once	NA	TRBJ1-2	TRBV6-5
CASSLVEGPNEKLFF	TGTGCCAGCAGCTTAGTAGAGGGACCTAATGAAAAACTGTTTTTT	15	NA	NA	TRBJ1-4	TRBV7-9
CASSFQQGAHTGELFF	TGCGCCAGCAGCTTTCAACAGGGGGCCCACACCGGGGAGCTGTTTTTT	16	NA	TRBD1	TRBJ2-2	TRBV5-1
CASSLSGAGDYGYTF	TGTGCCAGCAGTTTATCTGGGGCAGGGGACTATGGCTACACCTTC	15	NA	NA	TRBJ1-2	TRBV28
CASSWDRTNYGYTF	TGTGCCAGTAGTTGGGACAGAACTAACTATGGCTACACCTTC	14	NA	TRBD1	TRBJ1-2	TRBV19
CASSLDGVYGYTF	TGTGCCAGCAGCTTGGATGGAGTTTATGGCTACACCTTC	13	NA	NA	TRBJ1-2	TRBV5-5
CIASNLNTEAFF	TGCATCGCCTCTAATTTGAACACTGAAGCTTTCTTT	12	NA	NA	TRBJ1-1	TRBV29-1
CASHTTGRTNSPLHF	TGTGCCAGCCACACGACGGGACGGACGAATTCACCCCTCCACTTT	15	once	NA	TRBJ1-6	TRBV9
CASSLKGAGNQPQHF	TGTGCCAGCAGCTTAAAGGGTGCAGGCAATCAGCCCCAGCATTTT	15	NA	NA	TRBJ1-5	TRBV7-4
CAIRPSSGANVLTF	TGTGCCATCAGACCGAGCTCTGGGGCCAACGTCCTGACTTTC	14	NA	NA	TRBJ2-6	TRBV10-3
CASSQDWEVLTF	TGTGCCAGCAGCCAAGATTGGGAGGTTCTCACCTTC	12	once	NA	TRBJ1-2	TRBV14
CSVGQGRAEAFF	TGCAGCGTCGGACAGGGAAGGGCTGAAGCTTTCTTT	12	NA	TRBD1	TRBJ1-1	TRBV29-1
CASSQRTSDDEQFF	TGTGCCAGCAGCCAAAGGACTAGCGACGATGAGCAGTTCTTC	14	few	TRBD2	TRBJ2-1	TRBV4-2
CATSKAGLAGGGDEQFF	TGTGCCACCAGCAAAGCGGGACTAGCGGGAGGAGGCGATGAGCAGTTCTTC	17	NA	TRBD2	TRBJ2-1	TRBV15
CASKRQGEGNQPQHF	TGTGCCAGTAAAAGACAGGGGGAAGGCAATCAGCCCCAGCATTTT	15	NA	TRBD1	TRBJ1-5	TRBV19
CASSRGTGLHGYTF	TGTGCCAGCAGCCGCGGGACAGGTCTACATGGCTACACCTTC	14	NA	TRBD1	TRBJ1-2	TRBV14
CASSQGNQPQHF	TGTGCCAGTTCACAGGGGAATCAGCCCCAGCATTTT	12	NA	TRBD1	TRBJ1-5	TRBV7-8
CASSLSGGGGNEQFF	TGCGCCAGCAGCTTATCCGGGGGAGGGGGCAATGAGCAGTTCTTC	15	NA	NA	TRBJ2-1	TRBV5-1
CASTSSLPAPLHF	TGTGCCAGCACCTCCTCTCTCCCGGCACCCCTCCACTTT	13	NA	NA	TRBJ1-6	TRBV7-2
CASSYLGPNSYEQYF	TGTGCCAGCAGTTACTTGGGACCGAACTCCTACGAGCAGTACTTC	15	NA	NA	TRBJ2-7	TRBV6-5
CATSDPRQGGDNSPLHF	TGTGCCACCAGTGACCCGAGACAGGGAGGGGATAATTCACCCCTCCACTTT	17	NA	TRBD1	TRBJ1-6	TRBV24-1
CASSYWRETQYF	TGTGCCAGCAGTTACTGGAGGGAGACCCAGTACTTC	12	NA	NA	TRBJ2-5	TRBV6-2/TRBV6-3
CASSRQGAYEQYF	TGCGCCAGCAGCCGTCAGGGGGCTTACGAGCAGTACTTC	13	few	TRBD1	TRBJ2-7	TRBV4-1
CASSLTRGQVANYGYTF	TGTGCCAGCAGCTTAACGAGGGGACAGGTCGCAAACTATGGCTACACCTTC	17	NA	TRBD1	TRBJ1-2	TRBV11-3
CASSQIRGNEQYF	TGCGCCAGCAGCCAAATCAGGGGTAACGAGCAGTACTTC	13	NA	NA	TRBJ2-7	TRBV4-3
CASSFTSYRVRSYTF	TGTGCCAGCAGTTTTACCTCCTACAGGGTTAGGAGCTACACCTTC	15	once	NA	TRBJ1-2	TRBV6-2/TRBV6-3
CASSEDRAYQPQHF	TGTGCCAGCAGCGAAGACAGGGCCTATCAGCCCCAGCATTTT	14	NA	TRBD1	TRBJ1-5	TRBV7-2
CASSPWAGQYNEQFF	TGCGCCAGCAGCCCTTGGGCCGGCCAATACAATGAGCAGTTCTTC	15	few	NA	TRBJ2-1	TRBV5-1